The next 16 T cell receptor beta chains were all read from a single sample in a study of CD8 T cells in acute hepatitis C reinfection. The time point denotes: naive CD8 control sorted from an acute-time-point sample. Using immunoSEQ multiplex PCR, the repertoire was profiled, and TCRdb retains in-frame clones only, with some absent. The sample includes about 38,000 clones, approximately 90% of them seen just once. Material: naive CD8+ T cells from PBMCs. The receptors come from a man younger than 40 with chronic hepatitis C.

The chain employs TRBV11-2 and TRBJ2-5, with a possible D match to TRBD1 (7 bases). V was pared by 3 bases and J by 5 bases, with 16 bases between. The CDR3 spans 15 residues. Germline V gives CDR1 SGHAT, CDR2 FQNNGV. CDR3 DNA: TGTGCCAGCAGCTTGGGCAGCGGAGGGGGCGAGACCCAGTACTTC. The encoded protein is CASSLGSGGGETQYF.

This clone has a handful of counts. V is TRBV5-4 and J is TRBJ1-5, with D unresolved. Germline assignment: CDR1 SGHNT and CDR2 YYREEE (reference sequence). The germline V and J ends were trimmed by 4 bases and 0 bases, with 8 bases remaining between them. The CDR3 runs to 14 residues. The CDR3 DNA is TGTGCCAGCAGCGACCAGCATAGCAATCAGCCCCAGCATTTT. Residues: CASSDQHSNQPQHF.

The chain combines TRBV7-9 with TRBJ2-1; D unresolved. The length of the CDR3 is 13 residues. Deletions cut 2 bases from V and 8 bases from J, with 10 bases between. CDR1 is SEHNR, CDR2 FQNEAQ, per germline (reference sequence). The CDR3, as DNA: TGTGCCAGCAGCTTACCGGGCTTGGATGAGCAGTTCTTC. It yields the protein CASSLPGLDEQFF.

This clone was seen a handful of times. The genes are TRBV13 and TRBJ1-1; TRBD1 is a possible D gene (5 bases). The V end lost 4 bases, the J end lost 3 bases, and 6 bases lay between the germline ends. Germline lookup yields CDR1 PRHDT and CDR2 FYEKMQ (reference sequence). CDR3 length equals 12 residues. The CDR3, as DNA: TGTGCCAGCAGCTGGGGGGACACTGAAGCTTTCTTT. It yields the protein CASSWGDTEAFF. Filled out from reference TRBV13 and TRBJ1-1, the complete variable domain reads AAGVIQSPRHLIKEKRETATLKCYPIPRHDTVYWYQQGPGQDPQFLISFYEKMQSDKGSIPDRFSAQQFSDYHSELNMSSLELGDSALYFCASSWGDTEAFFGQGTRLTVV.

The V gene is TRBV27, the J gene TRBJ1-2; possibly TRBD1 for D (6 bases). V was trimmed by 0 bases and J by 4 bases, leaving 9 bases between them. This CDR3 comprises 14 residues. Germline V gene sequence: CDR1 MNHEY, CDR2 SMNVEV (reference sequence). In DNA, the CDR3 is TGTGCCAGCAGTTTATCGGCAGGGGCCTATGGCTACACCTTC. Translating it yields CASSLSAGAYGYTF.

The V gene is TRBV27, the J gene TRBJ2-3, with 10 bases matching TRBD2. With V trimmed by 3 bases and J by 7 bases, 7 bases remained unmatched. The V gene's germline CDR1 is MNHEY and CDR2 SMNVEV (reference sequence). CDR3 size: 15 residues. The CDR3 DNA reads TGTGCCAGCAGTTTTTCGTTAGCGGGGGGCCATACGCAGTATTTT. Residues: CASSFSLAGGHTQYF.

The chain links TRBV19 to TRBJ2-2; no clear D gene. V was shortened by 3 bases and J by 2 bases, with 10 bases between the two germline ends. From germline, CDR1 is LNHDA and CDR2 SQIVND (reference sequence). The CDR3 loop spans 15 amino acids. CDR3 in DNA: TGTGCCAGTAGTATCGAAGAAGTAAACACCGGGGAGCTGTTTTTT. Translating gives CASSIEEVNTGELFF. The full variable domain, its missing parts supplied by reference TRBV19 and TRBJ2-2, is DGGITQSPKYLFRKEGQNVTLSCEQNLNHDAMYWYRQDPGQGLRLIYYSQIVNDFQKGDIAEGYSVSREKKESFPLTVTSAQKNPTAFYLCASSIEEVNTGELFFGEGSRLTVL.

The chain employs TRBV27 and TRBJ2-1; 7 bases line up with TRBD2. Losses at the gene ends were 3 bases for V and 8 bases for J; bases not matched to a gene: 7. Germline V gene data show CDR1 as MNHEY and CDR2 as SMNVEV (reference sequence). There are 14 residues in the CDR3. CDR3 in DNA: TGTGCCAGCAGTTTTTTAGCGGGCTCGGATGAGCAGTTCTTC. It is translated as CASSFLAGSDEQFF.

This clone was observed once. The V and J genes are TRBV4-1 and TRBJ2-1; 7 bases match TRBD2. The CDR3 spans 14 residues. The trim removed 1 base at V and 7 bases at J, leaving 4 bases unmatched. The germline gives CDR1 MGHRA, CDR2 YSYEKL. In DNA form, the CDR3 reads TGCGCCAGCAGCCAAGTAGGGGAGGGGAATGAGCAGTTCTTC. Translation: CASSQVGEGNEQFF.

The J gene is TRBJ1-2, the V gene TRBV4-2; D call uncertain. V lost 1 base, J lost 5 bases, and 17 bases lay in between. Germline loops: CDR1 LGHNA, CDR2 YNFKEQ. CDR3 length equals 16 residues. CDR3 in DNA: TGTGCCAGCAGCCAAGCTGCCGTCACCTCAGATTATGGCTACACCTTC. This translates into CASSQAAVTSDYGYTF.

The chain has TRBV7-9 and TRBJ2-2, with D unclear. Germline loops: CDR1 SEHNR, CDR2 FQNEAQ (reference sequence). CDR3 length: 15 residues. Trimming took off 3 bases at V and 6 bases at J, with 14 bases between the two ends. This chain's CDR3 is CASSFLSGFPGELFF. The CDR3 region has the DNA TGTGCCAGCAGCTTCCTTTCCGGGTTCCCCGGGGAGCTGTTTTTT.

The chain joins TRBV7-2 to TRBJ1-1; TRBD1 matches at 9 bases. The CDR3 totals 13 residues. The V and J ends lost 5 bases and 6 bases, in that order; junction bases with no gene match: 4. Germline lookup yields CDR1 SGHTA and CDR2 FQGNSA. The CDR3 DNA sequence: TGTGCCAGCAGCGGGACAGGGTTCGCTGAAGCTTTCTTT. Its translation is CASSGTGFAEAFF.

The gene calls are TRBV6-5 and TRBJ2-7; a weak D match, TRBD2 (7 bases). This CDR3 contains 15 residues. The germline gives CDR1 MNHEY, CDR2 SVGAGI. Deletions cut 3 bases from V and 4 bases from J, with 16 bases between. CDR3 sequence (DNA): TGTGCCAGCAGTTATGAGGGGGGGCCCTCTTACGAGCAGTACTTC. Translation: CASSYEGGPSYEQYF.

The chain is built from TRBV5-1 and TRBJ1-1, with D tentatively TRBD1 (5 bases). The V end was cut by 0 bases, the J end by 4 bases, with 7 bases between. Per germline, CDR1 SGHRS and CDR2 YFSETQ. The CDR3 consists of 13 residues. CDR3 protein: CASSLGGATEAFF. CDR3 DNA sequence: TGCGCCAGCAGCTTGGGGGGCGCCACTGAAGCTTTCTTT.

V usage is TRBV7-6 and J usage is TRBJ2-1; maybe TRBD1 (5 bases). CDR1 SGHVS and CDR2 FNYEAQ come from the germline V gene. CDR3 size: 12 residues. The V end was cut by 9 bases, the J end by 8 bases, with 14 bases between. This chain's CDR3 is CASVSGFDEQFF. The CDR3, as DNA: TGTGCCAGTGTCTCAGGGTTCGATGAGCAGTTCTTC.

V is TRBV11-3 and J is TRBJ2-6, with D unclear. Germline CDR1 is SGHNT and CDR2 is YENEEA. The V end was cut by 5 bases, the J end by 2 bases, with 7 bases between. The CDR3 sequence is 14 residues long. Written as DNA, the CDR3 is TGTGCCAGCAGCCCTAGGGCTGGGGCCAACGTCCTGACTTTC. This encodes CASSPRAGANVLTF.